This TCR beta chain is drawn from a study of cytomegalovirus exposure and HLA in healthy donors. Study details: Of approximately 400 genotyped donors, 70% to 85% clustered with self-reported Caucasian donors. The study, taken as a whole, reports: Several V segments, TRBV6-2 and TRBV6-3 among them, could not be told apart and were dropped. Reports state that TCR beta sequences accurately predicted most subjects' HLA-A and HLA-B alleles. Sequencing probably produced one cluster of sequence variants that were highly shared.

The PCR made use of 60 Vbeta and 13 Jbeta primers. The repertoire was sequenced with immunoSEQ multiplex PCR; TCRdb's copy has only in-frame clones and lacks some. This table has approximately 150,000 clones, 70% to 90% appearing once. As concerns this clone: The antigen is undetermined.

Trimming removed 5 bases at V and 3 bases at J, with 8 bases between. This CDR3 is built from 12 residues. CDR1 is SGHAT and CDR2 is FQNNGV in the germline V gene. The sequence derives from a man aged 25 to 45 in good health and CMV-seropositive. The chain has TRBV11-2 and TRBJ2-7, with D perhaps TRBD2 (6 bases). Sequencing was done on a sample of PBMCs. The CDR3 sequence is CASSPTSYEQYV. For the CDR3, the DNA is TGTGCCAGCAGCCCGACTAGCTACGAGCAGTACGTC.